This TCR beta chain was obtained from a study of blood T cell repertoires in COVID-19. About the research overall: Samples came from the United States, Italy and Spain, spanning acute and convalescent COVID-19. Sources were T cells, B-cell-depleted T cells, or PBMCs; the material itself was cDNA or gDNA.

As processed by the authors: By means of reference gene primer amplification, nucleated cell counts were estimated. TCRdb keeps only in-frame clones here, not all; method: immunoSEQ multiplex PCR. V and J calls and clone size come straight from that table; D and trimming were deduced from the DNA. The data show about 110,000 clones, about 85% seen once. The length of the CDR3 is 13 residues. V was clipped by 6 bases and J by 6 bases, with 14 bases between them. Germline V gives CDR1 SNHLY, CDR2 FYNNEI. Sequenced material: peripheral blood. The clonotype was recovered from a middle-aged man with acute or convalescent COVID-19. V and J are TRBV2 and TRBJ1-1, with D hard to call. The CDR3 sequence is CASSLGGGAEAFF. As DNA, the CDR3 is TGTGCCAGCAGCCTCGGAGGTGGAGCTGAAGCTTTCTTT. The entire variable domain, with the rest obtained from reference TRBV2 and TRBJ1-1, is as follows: EPEVTQTPSHQVTQMGQEVILRCVPISNHLYFYWYRQILGQKVEFLVSFYNNEISEKSEIFDDQFSVERPDGSNFTLKIRSTKLEDSAMYFCASSLGGGAEAFFGQGTRLTVV.